A selection of T cell receptor beta chains follows, all from one sample in a study of regulatory T cells in long-lasting Graves disease. TCRdb independently ran MiXCR on the multiplex PCR reads; one entry per CDR3 protein. This sample carries 400,000 to 500,000 distinct CDR3 sequences, roughly a fifth of them seen once, and the ten largest clones take 13% to 15%. Here the sequenced sample was peripheral blood mononuclear cells (PBMCs), taken when the disease was refractory, from a patient treated with antithyroid drugs. The receptors derive from a female donor with Graves disease. The CDR3 runs from the conserved cysteine through the conserved F or W. The D gene is left open where the match is weak. Expanded clones are given a class, and other clones once, few, many or no size at all.

size: few; V: TRBV20-1; J: TRBJ2-2; length: 16; D: TRBD2; CDR3: CSATLAGGLNTGELFF; DNA: TGCAGTGCAACACTAGCGGGAGGTCTGAACACCGGGGAGCTGTTTTTT
size: few; V: TRBV7-9; J: TRBJ2-7; length: 14; D: .; CDR3: CASSLGSEGFEQYF; DNA: TGTGCCAGCAGCTTGGGGAGCGAGGGTTTCGAGCAGTACTTC
size: few; V: TRBV9; J: TRBJ2-4; length: 17; D: .; CDR3: CASSVSRPSLAKNIQYF; DNA: TGTGCCAGCAGCGTATCCCGCCCATCTCTAGCCAAAAACATTCAGTACTTC
size: .; V: TRBV5-4; J: TRBJ1-2; length: 15; D: .; CDR3: CASSLSSGPDYGYTF; DNA: TGTGCCAGCAGCTTGTCGTCGGGGCCCGACTATGGCTACACCTTC
size: few; V: TRBV4-1; J: TRBJ1-2; length: 15; D: .; CDR3: CASREPRRGSYGYTF; DNA: TGCGCCAGCCGCGAACCGAGGAGGGGATCCTATGGCTACACCTTC
size: .; V: TRBV28; J: TRBJ1-3; length: 17; D: TRBD1; CDR3: CASSQLRDRGSGNTIYF; DNA: TGTGCCAGCAGCCAACTACGGGACAGGGGGTCTGGAAACACCATATATTTT
size: many; V: TRBV5-6; J: TRBJ2-7; length: 14; D: .; CDR3: CASSLVGASYEQYF; DNA: TGTGCCAGCAGCTTGGTGGGCGCCTCCTACGAGCAGTACTTC
size: few; V: TRBV11-2; J: TRBJ2-7; length: 14; D: .; CDR3: CASSLEGLMLEQYF; DNA: TGTGCCAGCAGCTTAGAGGGACTTATGCTCGAGCAGTACTTC
size: once; V: TRBV10-3; J: TRBJ2-1; length: 17; D: .; CDR3: CAISESQADSSYNEQFF; DNA: TGTGCCATCAGTGAGTCGCAGGCAGACTCTTCCTACAATGAGCAGTTCTTC
size: .; V: TRBV11-2; J: TRBJ1-1; length: 14; D: .; CDR3: CASSSLFREAEAFF; DNA: TGTGCCAGCAGCTCTCTCTTCAGGGAGGCTGAAGCTTTCTTT
size: many; V: TRBV11-2; J: TRBJ2-7; length: 13; D: .; CDR3: CASSSRTGNEQYF; DNA: TGTGCCAGCAGCTCGCGTACAGGGAACGAGCAGTACTTC
size: many; V: TRBV28; J: TRBJ2-7; length: 20; D: TRBD2; CDR3: CASRPIRKGGLAGWPPEQYF; DNA: TGTGCCAGCAGACCCATCCGAAAGGGGGGACTAGCGGGATGGCCCCCCGAGCAGTACTTC
size: many; V: TRBV4-1; J: TRBJ2-7; length: 14; D: .; CDR3: CASSPRVGGYEQYF; DNA: TGCGCCAGCAGCCCCAGGGTCGGGGGCTACGAGCAGTACTTC
size: few; V: TRBV7-9; J: TRBJ2-7; length: 15; D: TRBD2; CDR3: CASSLEAGRDYEQYF; DNA: TGTGCCAGCAGCTTAGAAGCGGGGAGGGACTACGAGCAGTACTTC
size: many; V: TRBV20-1; J: TRBJ1-1; length: 14; D: .; CDR3: CSASWDGGDTEAFF; DNA: TGCAGTGCTAGTTGGGACGGCGGGGACACTGAAGCTTTCTTT